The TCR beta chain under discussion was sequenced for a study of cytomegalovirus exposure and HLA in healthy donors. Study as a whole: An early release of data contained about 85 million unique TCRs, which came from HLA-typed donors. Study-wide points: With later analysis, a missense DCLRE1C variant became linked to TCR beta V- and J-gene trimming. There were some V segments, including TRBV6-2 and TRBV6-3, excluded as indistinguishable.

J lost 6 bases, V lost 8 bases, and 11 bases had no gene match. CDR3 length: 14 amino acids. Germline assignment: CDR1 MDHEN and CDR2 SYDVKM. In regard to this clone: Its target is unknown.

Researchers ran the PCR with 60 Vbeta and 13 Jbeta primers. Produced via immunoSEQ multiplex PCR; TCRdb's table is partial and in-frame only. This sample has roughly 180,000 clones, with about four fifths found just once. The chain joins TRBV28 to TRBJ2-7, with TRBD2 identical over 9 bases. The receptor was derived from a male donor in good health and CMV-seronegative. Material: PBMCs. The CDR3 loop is CASSPLAGVSEQYF. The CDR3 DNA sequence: TGTGCCAGCTCCCCCTTAGCGGGAGTGAGCGAGCAGTACTTC.